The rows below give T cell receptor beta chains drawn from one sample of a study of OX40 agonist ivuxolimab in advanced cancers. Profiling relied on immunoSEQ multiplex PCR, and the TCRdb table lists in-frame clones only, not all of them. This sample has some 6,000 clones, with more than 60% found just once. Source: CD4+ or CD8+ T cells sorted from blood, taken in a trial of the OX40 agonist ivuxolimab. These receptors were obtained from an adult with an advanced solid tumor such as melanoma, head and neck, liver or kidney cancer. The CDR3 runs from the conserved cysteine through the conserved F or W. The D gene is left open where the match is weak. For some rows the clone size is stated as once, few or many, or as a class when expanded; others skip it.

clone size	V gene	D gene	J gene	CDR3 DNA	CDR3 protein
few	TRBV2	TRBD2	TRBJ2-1	TGTGCCAGCAGCGATGCCAGCGGGAGAACGTACAATGAGCAGTTCTTC	CASSDASGRTYNEQFF
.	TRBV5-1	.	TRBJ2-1	TGCGCCAGCCGGACAGAAACCTACAATGAGCAGTTCTTC	CASRTETYNEQFF
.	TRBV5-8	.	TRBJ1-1	TGTGCCAGCAGCTTGTGGTCAGCGAACACTGAAGCTTTCTTT	CASSLWSANTEAFF
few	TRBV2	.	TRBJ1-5	TGTGCCAGCAGTGAAGTCAGGAGTAGCAATCAGCCCCAGCATTTT	CASSEVRSSNQPQHF
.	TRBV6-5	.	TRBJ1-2	TGTGCCAGCAGTTACGTATCGGATAGTGGGGGCTACACCTTC	CASSYVSDSGGYTF
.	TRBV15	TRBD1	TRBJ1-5	TGTGCCACCAGCAGAGATGCGCGAGGGACAGGGGGGGATAGCAATCAGCCCCAGCATTTT	CATSRDARGTGGDSNQPQHF
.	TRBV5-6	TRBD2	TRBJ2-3	TGTGCCAGCAGCTTGACAGCGGGGGGGCCCGGAGATACGCAGTATTTT	CASSLTAGGPGDTQYF
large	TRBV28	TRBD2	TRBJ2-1	TGTGCCAGCAATCTAGCGGCCTACAATGAGCAGTTCTTC	CASNLAAYNEQFF
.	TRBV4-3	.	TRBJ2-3	TGCGCCAGCAGCCGCATCAGGGCAGATACGCAGTATTTT	CASSRIRADTQYF
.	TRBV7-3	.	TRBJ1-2	TGTGCCATCGTGGTTGGCCCCGACAGTAACTATGGCTACACCTTC	CAIVVGPDSNYGYTF
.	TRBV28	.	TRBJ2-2	TGTGCCAGCTATGACCGAGGCGGGGCAACCAACACCGGGGAGCTGTTTTTT	CASYDRGGATNTGELFF
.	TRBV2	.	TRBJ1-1	TGTGCCAGCAGTGAAAGGGGGTATGGTTACACTGAAGCTTTCTTT	CASSERGYGYTEAFF
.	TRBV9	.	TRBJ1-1	TGTGCCAGCAGCCCATTCAGGGTGAACACTGAAGCTTTCTTT	CASSPFRVNTEAFF
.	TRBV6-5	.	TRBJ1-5	TGTGCCAGCAGTGCGGGGGGCAATCAGCCCCAGCATTTT	CASSAGGNQPQHF
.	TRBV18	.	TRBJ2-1	TGTGCCAGCTCACCCAACAGGGGGACTAGCAATGAGCAGTTCTTC	CASSPNRGTSNEQFF
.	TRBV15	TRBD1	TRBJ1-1	TGTGCCACCAGCAGCGAAAGGTGGGGACAGAAAACTTTCTTT	CATSSERWGQKTFF
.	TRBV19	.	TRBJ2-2	TGTGCCAGTAGTCCTACATCCGGGACTCCCCTCGGCGGGGAGCTGTTTTTT	CASSPTSGTPLGGELFF
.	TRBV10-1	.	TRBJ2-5	TGCGCCAGCAGCCGCAGGGTAGGTGAGGAGACCCAGTACTTC	CASSRRVGEETQYF
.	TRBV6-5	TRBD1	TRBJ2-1	TGTGCCAGCAGGATGGGACAGGGGGCGATCAATGAGCAGTTCTTC	CASRMGQGAINEQFF
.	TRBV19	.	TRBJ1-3	TGTGCCAGTAGTGTCGACAGGCCTTACTCTGGAAACACCATATATTTT	CASSVDRPYSGNTIYF
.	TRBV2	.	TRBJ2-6	TGTGCCAGCAGTGAACTAACCAGGGCCCCCGGGGCCAACGTCCTGACTTTC	CASSELTRAPGANVLTF